This T cell receptor (beta chain) was captured by sequencing in a study of CD8 T cells in Susac syndrome. Sequencing of TCR beta covered CD8+ and CD4+ T cells obtained from blood. Negative isolation was applied to CD8+ and CD4+ T cells, and FACS enrichment was applied to TEMRA cells. RNA was extracted with the RNeasy kit, and a quantity of roughly 0.45 to 1 ug was reverse transcribed using random hexamers. A single record per CDR3 protein comes from TCRdb applying MiXCR to the immunoSEQ multiplex PCR reads. In the table there are some 160,000 distinct CDR3 sequences, about 91% of which are singletons. Trimming pared 6 bases from V and 5 bases from J, leaving 16 bases between. The germline V gene has CDR1 ENHRY and CDR2 SYGVKD. The CDR3 extends over 14 amino acids.

The sequencing input was CD4+ T cells from PBMCs. The receptor's source is a human donor in good health. V and J are TRBV10-3 and TRBJ1-2, with a possible D match to TRBD1 (6 bases). CDR3 amino acids: CAISGDTSGYGYTF. The CDR3 DNA reads as TGTGCCATCAGCGGGGACACTTCAGGGTATGGCTACACCTTC.